One and the same sample provided the 8 T cell receptor beta chains below, sequenced in a study of blood T cell repertoires in COVID-19. Libraries were prepared by immunoSEQ multiplex PCR; TCRdb keeps only in-frame clonotypes and omits some of them. Of roughly 150,000 clones listed, roughly three quarters are singletons. The sample was peripheral blood. All receptors derive from a man in his forties or fifties with active or convalescent COVID-19.

This chain connects TRBV2 to TRBJ2-2; 12 nucleotides agree with TRBD2. Germline CDR1 reads SNHLY; CDR2 reads FYNNEI. V gave up 6 bases and J gave up 7 bases; unmatched junction bases: 9. The CDR3 runs to 16 residues. Written as DNA, the CDR3 is TGTGCCAGCAGCGTCGGGGCTAGCGGGAGGGTCGGGGAGCTGTTTTTT. This sequence encodes CASSVGASGRVGELFF.

CDR3 residues: CASSVEDRAYGYTF. CDR3 nucleotide sequence: TGTGCCAGCAGCGTCGAGGACAGAGCCTATGGCTACACCTTC. The chain uses TRBV9 and TRBJ1-2; maybe TRBD1 (6 bases). Germline lookup yields CDR1 SGDLS and CDR2 YYNGEE. The CDR3 has 14 residues. V was pared by 2 bases and J by 4 bases, with 12 bases between.

The rearrangement uses TRBV7-8 and TRBJ2-7, with D perhaps TRBD2 (6 bases). The CDR3 loop spans 14 amino acids. Trimming shortened V by 5 bases and J by 5 bases, and 16 bases separated the two germline ends. Germline values: CDR1 SGHVS, CDR2 FQNEAQ. The CDR3 here is CASSRRGTYDEQYF. The CDR3 coding sequence is TGTGCCAGCAGCCGCCGCGGGACTTACGACGAGCAGTACTTC. The full variable domain, rest sourced from reference TRBV7-8 and TRBJ2-7, is GAGVSQSPRYKVAKRGQDVALRCDPISGHVSLFWYQQALGQGPEFLTYFQNEAQLDKSGLPSDRFFAERPEGSVSTLKIQRTQQEDSAVYLCASSRRGTYDEQYFGPGTRLTVT.

V usage is TRBV19 and J usage is TRBJ2-7; 9 nucleotides agree with TRBD1. CDR1 is LNHDA and CDR2 is SQIVND in the germline V gene (reference sequence). CDR3 size: 12 residues. The V and J ends lost 8 bases and 5 bases, in that order; junction bases with no gene match: 4. The CDR3 DNA sequence: TGTGCCAGTGCCGGGACAGGGAACGAGCAGTACTTC. Translated, it gives CASAGTGNEQYF.

This chain connects TRBV7-9 to TRBJ1-6; unclear D gene. This CDR3 has 13 residues. Germline V gene data show CDR1 as SEHNR and CDR2 as FQNEAQ (reference sequence). V gave up 3 bases and J gave up 7 bases, with 7 bases separating them. The CDR3: CASSFPGNSPLHF. For the CDR3, the DNA is TGTGCCAGCAGCTTTCCGGGGAATTCACCCCTCCACTTT.

This clone has a single count. The chain recombines TRBV30 with TRBJ2-3; 9 nucleotides align to TRBD1. The J segment lost 0 bases and the V segment lost 4 bases, leaving 2 bases of the junction unmatched. The CDR3 sequence is 14 residues long. Germline assignment: CDR1 GTSNPN and CDR2 SVGIG (reference sequence). This CDR3 is CAWNRGLSTDTQYF. In DNA form, the CDR3 reads TGTGCCTGGAACAGGGGGCTTAGCACAGATACGCAGTATTTT.

The J gene is TRBJ1-1, the V gene TRBV29-1; 7 nucleotides match TRBD1. The trim removed 2 bases at V and 4 bases at J, leaving 7 bases unmatched. Germline V CDR1 and CDR2: SQVTM, ANQGSEA. This CDR3 spans 14 amino acids. In DNA, the CDR3 is TGCAGCGTTGAAAAGGGGGCGCGATCCACTGAAGCTTTCTTT. Its protein is CSVEKGARSTEAFF. Based on the CDR3 plus reference TRBV29-1 and TRBJ1-1, the full variable domain is SAVISQKPSRDICQRGTSLTIQCQVDSQVTMMFWYRQQPGQSLTLIATANQGSEATYESGFVIDKFPISRPNLTFSTLTVSNMSPEDSSIYLCSVEKGARSTEAFFGQGTRLTVV.

This clone came up once. The chain has TRBV11-3 and TRBJ2-1, with 13 bases fitting TRBD2. V gave up 1 base and J gave up 8 bases; unmatched junction bases: 5. The length of the CDR3 is 16 residues. Germline values: CDR1 SGHNT, CDR2 YENEEA. The chain's CDR3 is CASSLGTSGSFHEQFF. The CDR3 DNA is TGTGCCAGCAGCTTAGGGACTAGCGGGAGTTTTCATGAGCAGTTCTTC.